This note documents a single T cell receptor beta chain sequence. Its matching antigen is unknown. These data originate in a study of cytomegalovirus exposure and HLA in healthy donors. This CDR3 has 11 amino acids. Germline V gene data show CDR1 as SQVTM and CDR2 as ANQGSEA. V was pared by 6 bases and J by 6 bases, with 9 bases between. Broader study findings: What TCR beta sequences reportedly achieved was accurate prediction of HLA-A and HLA-B alleles in most subjects. High specificity and sensitivity for cytomegalovirus status were reported for the classifier.

This PCR relied on a set of 60 Vbeta primers and 13 Jbeta primers. Profiled with immunoSEQ multiplex PCR; TCRdb holds only in-frame clones, not every one. The top ten hold around 5.4% of the sample, which has 200,000 to 250,000 clones, over 80% seen once. The V gene is TRBV29-1, the J gene TRBJ2-1; D call uncertain. The sequenced sample was PBMCs. The receptor comes from a woman aged 40 to 50 in good health and CMV-seropositive. The CDR3 is CSVPSGNEQFF. The CDR3 region has the DNA TGCAGCGTCCCATCCGGCAATGAGCAGTTCTTC.